Listed below are T cell receptor beta chains from one sample, sequenced in a study of cytomegalovirus exposure and HLA in healthy donors. The method was immunoSEQ multiplex PCR; TCRdb's version includes in-frame clones alone and lacks a portion of them. Here the sample spans around 190,000 clones, about 87% being singletons. Sequencing input: PBMCs. All receptors derive from a woman aged 18-35 years in good health and CMV-seronegative. CDR3s include the opening cysteine and the closing phenylalanine or tryptophan. D genes are given only for firm matches. Rows may omit the clone size; those that give it use once, few, many or a size class.

v_gene	j_gene	d_gene	abundance	CDR3nt	CDR3aa
TRBV12-5	TRBJ2-1	TRBD2	few	TGTGCTAGTGCTCCAGCGGGAGTTTACAATGAGCAGTTCTTC	CASAPAGVYNEQFF
TRBV28	TRBJ1-1	-	-	TGTGCCAGCAGTGCAGGGTCCTTTGGAGCTTTCTTT	CASSAGSFGAFF
TRBV30	TRBJ2-3	-	-	TGTGCCTGGGGGCGGGGCACAGATACGCAGTATTTT	CAWGRGTDTQYF
TRBV19	TRBJ1-1	TRBD1	once	TGTGCCAGTAGTATGGGGTGGAGGGGGCGCATGAACACTGAAGCTTTCTTT	CASSMGWRGRMNTEAFF
TRBV7-2	TRBJ2-5	-	-	TGTGCCAGCAGCTTTGCAGTCCAAGAGACCCAGTACTTC	CASSFAVQETQYF
TRBV4-1	TRBJ2-5	TRBD2	-	TGCGCCAGCAGCATCACTAGCGGGGCGGAGACCCAGTACTTC	CASSITSGAETQYF
TRBV6-1	TRBJ2-3	-	-	TGTGCCAGCAACAGACTAGTCATAGATACGCAGTATTTT	CASNRLVIDTQYF
TRBV7-6	TRBJ2-7	-	-	TGTGCCAGCAGCCCCGCAATGGACTACGAGCAGTACTTC	CASSPAMDYEQYF
TRBV11-2	TRBJ2-1	TRBD1	-	TGTGCCAGCAGCTTACGGATCCCGGGACAGGGTTACAATGAGCAGTTCTTC	CASSLRIPGQGYNEQFF
TRBV6-6	TRBJ1-4	TRBD1	-	TGTGCCAGCAGCCACACAACAGGGGCACTGTTTTTT	CASSHTTGALFF
TRBV29-1	TRBJ2-2	-	few	TGCAGCGTGGGAACCCATTACTTCTCGAATCACCGGGGAGCTGTTTTT	CSVGTHYFSNHRGAVF
TRBV29-1	TRBJ1-1	TRBD1	-	TGCAGCGTTGAAAGAGGCCGAGTTAGGACAGGGACGAACACTGAAGCTTTCTTT	CSVERGRVRTGTNTEAFF
TRBV5-6	TRBJ2-1	-	-	TGTGCCAGCAGCTTGTTAGATGAGCAGTTCTTC	CASSLLDEQFF
TRBV9	TRBJ2-1	-	-	TGTGCCAGCAGCTTTCGCCCGGGTCGGAGGAATGAGCAGTTCTTC	CASSFRPGRRNEQFF
TRBV2	TRBJ2-3	-	-	TGTGCCAGCAGACGGCTAGCAACTAGCACAGATACGCAGTATTTT	CASRRLATSTDTQYF
TRBV5-1	TRBJ2-3	-	-	TGCGCCAGCAGCTTGACGAAGCCCACAGATACGCAGTATTTT	CASSLTKPTDTQYF
TRBV7-2	TRBJ1-2	TRBD1	-	TGTGCCAGCAGCTTAGGACAGGGGGCACATGGCTACACCTTC	CASSLGQGAHGYTF
TRBV15	TRBJ2-7	TRBD2	-	TGTGCCACCAGCAGAGGCCCGACTAGCGGCGAGCAGTACTTC	CATSRGPTSGEQYF
TRBV5-6	TRBJ2-5	-	-	TGTGCCAGCAGCTTGGGTAGGGAGCAGTACTTC	CASSLGREQYF
TRBV5-4	TRBJ2-5	-	-	TGTGCCAGCAGCTCCCGGCAGGACCAAGAGACCCAGTACTTC	CASSSRQDQETQYF
TRBV27	TRBJ1-1	-	-	TGTGCCAGCAGCTCCTTAAGGGGGACTGAAGCTTTCTTT	CASSSLRGTEAFF
TRBV21-1	TRBJ1-6	-	once	TGTGCCAGCAGCGCTCGCGGGACCGACCATAATTCACCCCTCCACTTT	CASSARGTDHNSPLHF
TRBV12-2	TRBJ2-7	-	-	TGTGCAAGTCGCTTGGGGGCCAGGGAAGCTGCTAGCTCCTACGAGCAGTACTTC	CASRLGAREAASSYEQYF
TRBV5-4	TRBJ2-7	-	-	TGTGCCAGCAGCCCCGGTCTAGCACTTCGCGAGCAGTACTTC	CASSPGLALREQYF
TRBV9	TRBJ2-3	TRBD2	-	TGTGCCAGCAGCGTAGCCGCTAGCGGGAGTTTAGATACGCAGTATTTT	CASSVAASGSLDTQYF
TRBV27	TRBJ1-1	-	-	TGTGCCAGCAGTTTATCGATGGTGAGGACTGAAGCTTTCTTT	CASSLSMVRTEAFF
TRBV7-6	TRBJ2-3	-	-	TGTGCCAGCAGCTTAGATCGTTTAACAGATACGCAGTATTTT	CASSLDRLTDTQYF
TRBV2	TRBJ2-3	-	-	TGTGCCAGCAGTGAAGGGGGCGGCACAGATACGCAGTATTTT	CASSEGGGTDTQYF
TRBV5-1	TRBJ1-5	-	-	TGCGCCAGCAGCTTTGAGGGAGGCGATCAGCCCCAGCATTTT	CASSFEGGDQPQHF
TRBV6-6	TRBJ1-2	-	-	TGTGCCAGCAGGGACAGTCGAGCTAACTATGGCTACACCTTC	CASRDSRANYGYTF
TRBV10-3	TRBJ2-2	-	-	TGTGCCATCAGTGAGAGACTATCGAACACCGGGGAGCTGTTTTTT	CAISERLSNTGELFF
TRBV2	TRBJ2-7	TRBD2	few	TGTGCCAGCAGAGGACTAGCGGGGCCAATCTACGAGCAGTACTTC	CASRGLAGPIYEQYF
TRBV5-4	TRBJ2-1	TRBD2	-	TGTGCCAGCAGCTTGGCGGCTAGCGGGCGCTTGGACAATGAGCAGTTCTTC	CASSLAASGRLDNEQFF
TRBV21-1	TRBJ2-5	-	few	TGTGCCAGCAGCAGAGGGAGGACAGGTTGGTACCAAGAGACCCAGTACTTC	CASSRGRTGWYQETQYF
TRBV11-3	TRBJ2-3	TRBD2	-	TGTGCCAGCAGCACTACTAGCGGGAGGCCTCGGGGTACGCAGTATTTT	CASSTTSGRPRGTQYF
TRBV6-5	TRBJ1-1	TRBD1	-	TGTGCCAGCAAAGGACAGGGGAACACTGAAGCTTTCTTT	CASKGQGNTEAFF
TRBV5-4	TRBJ2-5	-	-	TGTGCCAGCAGCGGACGGGCCGGGACTTCGTACCAAGAGACCCAGTACTTC	CASSGRAGTSYQETQYF
TRBV9	TRBJ2-3	TRBD2	few	TGTGCCAGCAGCGGCGGACTAGCGGGATTAGATACGCAGTATTTT	CASSGGLAGLDTQYF
TRBV6-1	TRBJ2-5	TRBD2	-	TGTGCCAGCAGTGAACACGGCGGGAGGCTAGAGACCCAGTACTTC	CASSEHGGRLETQYF
TRBV19	TRBJ1-2	-	-	TGTGCCAGTAGTCCCAGGACAGCGGCTAACTATGGCTACACCTTC	CASSPRTAANYGYTF
TRBV9	TRBJ1-2	-	-	TGTGCCAGCAGCCCTTCCGGCGGTTCCAGGGCCTACACCTTC	CASSPSGGSRAYTF
TRBV28	TRBJ2-7	TRBD2	-	TGTGCCAGCAGTCCACCATATCCCGGGAGGGCCTACGAGCAGTACTTC	CASSPPYPGRAYEQYF
TRBV7-9	TRBJ2-7	-	-	TGTTCCAGCAGCTCGCTTCCAGGGGCCTTCCTCTCCTACGAGCAGTACTTC	CSSSSLPGAFLSYEQYF
TRBV9	TRBJ2-3	TRBD2	-	TGTGCCAGCAGCCTGGGCGTTAGCGGGAGGGTGGATACGCAGTATTTT	CASSLGVSGRVDTQYF
TRBV4-2	TRBJ2-3	TRBD2	-	TGTGCCAGCAGCCTAGCGGGGCACCACCGCTCTAGCACAGATACGCAGTATTTT	CASSLAGHHRSSTDTQYF
TRBV9	TRBJ2-7	-	-	TGTGCCAGCAGCGCACACTGGGGAGCCTACGAGCAGTACTTC	CASSAHWGAYEQYF
TRBV9	TRBJ2-7	-	-	TGTGCCAGCAGCGTAGCCAGGGCCTCTGAGCAGTACTTC	CASSVARASEQYF
TRBV19	TRBJ1-5	-	-	TGTGCCACCCTGAACGGGGGTCCTAATCAGCCCCAGCATTTT	CATLNGGPNQPQHF
TRBV7-2	TRBJ1-4	-	-	TGTGCCAGCAGCTTAAACGGTGCAACTAATGAAAAACTGTTTTTT	CASSLNGATNEKLFF
TRBV27	TRBJ2-1	-	-	TGTGCCAGCGGCAAGGAGGCAAGCTCCTACAATGAGCAGTTCTTC	CASGKEASSYNEQFF
TRBV5-1	TRBJ2-1	TRBD2	once	TGCGCCAGCAGCTACACACTAGCGGGAGGCCGGGATGAGCAGTTCTTC	CASSYTLAGGRDEQFF
TRBV12-5	TRBJ2-7	TRBD1	-	TGTGCTAGTGGTCGCCAGGGGACAGGGGTTACCTACGAGCAGTACTTC	CASGRQGTGVTYEQYF
TRBV12-5	TRBJ2-7	-	-	TGTGCTAGTGGTTATATAGAGGGCGAGCAGTACTTC	CASGYIEGEQYF
TRBV11-3	TRBJ2-3	TRBD2	-	TGTGCCAGCAGCTTAGGACCCCGACTAGCGGGAGATTCGAGCACGCAGTATTTT	CASSLGPRLAGDSSTQYF